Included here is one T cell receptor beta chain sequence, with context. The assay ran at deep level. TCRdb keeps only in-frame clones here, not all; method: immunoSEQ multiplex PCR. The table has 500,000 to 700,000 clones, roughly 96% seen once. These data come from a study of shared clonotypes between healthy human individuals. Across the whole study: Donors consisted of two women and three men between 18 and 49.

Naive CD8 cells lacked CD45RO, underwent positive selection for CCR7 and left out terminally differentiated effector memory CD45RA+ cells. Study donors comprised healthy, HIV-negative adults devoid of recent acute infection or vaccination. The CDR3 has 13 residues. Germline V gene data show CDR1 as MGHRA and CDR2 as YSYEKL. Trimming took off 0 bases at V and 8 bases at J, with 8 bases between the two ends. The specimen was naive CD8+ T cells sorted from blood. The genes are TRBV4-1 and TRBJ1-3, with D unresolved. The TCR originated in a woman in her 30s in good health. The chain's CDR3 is CASSQDLEDTIYF. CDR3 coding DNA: TGCGCCAGCAGCCAAGATTTGGAGGACACCATATATTTT.